This paragraph covers one T cell receptor (beta chain) sequence. Its antigen is still unknown. The protocol was immunoSEQ multiplex PCR, while the TCRdb copy is restricted to in-frame clones and leaves out a portion. The table includes 1.6 million or so clones, 98% to 99% detected once. The study enrolled healthy HIV-negative adults without recent acute infections or vaccinations as donors. CDR3 length equals 17 residues. Trimming pared 2 bases from V and 1 base from J, leaving 16 bases between. CDR1 and CDR2 from the germline V gene are SGHRS and YFSETQ. The data were obtained in a study of shared clonotypes between healthy human individuals. Study-wide points: A reduction in generation probabilities was seen for non-shared clonotypes relative to those shared by all four donors.

The sequenced sample consisted of naive CD4+ T cells sorted from blood. Subset of the sample: CD45RA+ positively selected. The rearrangement uses TRBV5-1 and TRBJ2-1; possible D gene TRBD1, 5 bases. The clonotype originates from a man younger than 45 in good health. CDR3 sequence: CASSFQGRAISYNEQFF. For the CDR3, the DNA is TGCGCCAGCAGCTTCCAAGGCAGGGCGATATCCTACAATGAGCAGTTCTTC.